Listed below are T cell receptor beta chains from one sample, sequenced in a study of T cell responses to AZD1222 COVID-19 vaccine. The repertoire was sequenced with immunoSEQ multiplex PCR; TCRdb's copy has only in-frame clones and lacks some. The table lists fewer than 150,000 clones, around 88% of them singletons. The source was peripheral blood, collected 28 days after the second AZD1222 dose. The receptor set was obtained from an adult who received the AZD1222 COVID-19 vaccine. Each CDR3 is given with its conserved first and last residue. Fields, in order: D gene, V gene, J gene, clone size, CDR3 DNA, CDR3 protein. D genes are given only for firm matches. A clone size is listed for some rows: how often the clone was seen (once, few, many), or a class if it is expanded.

D gene: -; V gene: TRBV24-1; J gene: TRBJ2-1; clone size: few; CDR3 DNA: TGTGCCACCAGTGACCCTCGGGACCGGATCTACAATGAGCAGTTCTTC; CDR3 protein: CATSDPRDRIYNEQFF
D gene: -; V gene: TRBV4-1; J gene: TRBJ1-1; clone size: -; CDR3 DNA: TGCGCCAGCAGCCAAGATCCGGCTGAAGCTTTCTTT; CDR3 protein: CASSQDPAEAFF
D gene: -; V gene: TRBV3-1/TRBV3-2; J gene: TRBJ2-1; clone size: -; CDR3 DNA: TGTGCCAGCACCCTGGGGACGGGGTCCTACAATGAGCAGTTCTTC; CDR3 protein: CASTLGTGSYNEQFF
D gene: -; V gene: TRBV6-5; J gene: TRBJ1-1; clone size: once; CDR3 DNA: TGTGCCAGCAGTTTCGGAGCTGAAGCTTTCTTT; CDR3 protein: CASSFGAEAFF
D gene: TRBD1; V gene: TRBV7-2; J gene: TRBJ1-2; clone size: -; CDR3 DNA: TGTGCCAGCAGCTTATATCACGGACAGGACGAAAACTATGGCTACACCTTC; CDR3 protein: CASSLYHGQDENYGYTF
D gene: -; V gene: TRBV10-3; J gene: TRBJ2-4; clone size: -; CDR3 DNA: TGTGCCATCAGTGACCCGAAGGACGGCAAAAACATTCAGTACTTC; CDR3 protein: CAISDPKDGKNIQYF
D gene: TRBD1; V gene: TRBV6-5; J gene: TRBJ2-5; clone size: -; CDR3 DNA: TGTGCCAGCAGCCCCGACAGGGGAGAGACCCAGTACTTC; CDR3 protein: CASSPDRGETQYF
D gene: -; V gene: TRBV19; J gene: TRBJ1-5; clone size: once; CDR3 DNA: TGTGCCAGTAGCCGCGTGGGGAGTCGGCAGCCCCAGCATTTT; CDR3 protein: CASSRVGSRQPQHF
D gene: TRBD1; V gene: TRBV20-1; J gene: TRBJ1-5; clone size: -; CDR3 DNA: TGCAGTGCTAGTCCCTGGACAGGGTTACAGCCCCAGCATTTT; CDR3 protein: CSASPWTGLQPQHF
D gene: -; V gene: TRBV5-1; J gene: TRBJ1-1; clone size: once; CDR3 DNA: TGCGCCAGCAGCCTGGGCTTAGACGGGGAAGCTTTCTTT; CDR3 protein: CASSLGLDGEAFF
D gene: -; V gene: TRBV6-5; J gene: TRBJ2-7; clone size: -; CDR3 DNA: TGTGCCAGCAGTTACCGGCGGGAACACTACGAGCAGTACTTC; CDR3 protein: CASSYRREHYEQYF
D gene: TRBD1; V gene: TRBV2; J gene: TRBJ2-7; clone size: -; CDR3 DNA: TGTGCCAGCAAATCGGGGACAGGATTTAACGAGCAGTACTTC; CDR3 protein: CASKSGTGFNEQYF
D gene: -; V gene: TRBV4-1; J gene: TRBJ2-4; clone size: -; CDR3 DNA: TGCGCCAGCAGCCAAGATCCCGGGACGGGTAATTACAGTTACATTCAGTACTTC; CDR3 protein: CASSQDPGTGNYSYIQYF
D gene: TRBD1; V gene: TRBV5-1; J gene: TRBJ1-4; clone size: once; CDR3 DNA: TGCGCCAGCAGCTTGCCAACCGGGACAGGGGAAGGTGAAAAACTGTTTTTT; CDR3 protein: CASSLPTGTGEGEKLFF
D gene: TRBD2; V gene: TRBV4-1; J gene: TRBJ2-1; clone size: -; CDR3 DNA: TGCGCCAGCAGCCCCCGGACTAGCTCGGATGAGCAGTTCTTC; CDR3 protein: CASSPRTSSDEQFF
D gene: -; V gene: TRBV7-8; J gene: TRBJ2-6; clone size: -; CDR3 DNA: TGTGCCAGCAGCCAACAGGGTGCCGCTGGGGCCAACGTCCTGACTTTC; CDR3 protein: CASSQQGAAGANVLTF
D gene: -; V gene: TRBV5-8; J gene: TRBJ1-4; clone size: -; CDR3 DNA: TGTGCCAGCAGCCCCCTGACGGGAGGTGAAAAACTGTTTTTT; CDR3 protein: CASSPLTGGEKLFF
D gene: -; V gene: TRBV28; J gene: TRBJ2-3; clone size: -; CDR3 DNA: TGTGCCAGCAGTTGGAAATTCCCCAGCACAGATACGCAGTATTTT; CDR3 protein: CASSWKFPSTDTQYF
D gene: -; V gene: TRBV5-1; J gene: TRBJ1-1; clone size: -; CDR3 DNA: TGCGCCAGCAGCTTGGGAGCAGGTATGAACACTGAAGCTTTCTTT; CDR3 protein: CASSLGAGMNTEAFF
D gene: -; V gene: TRBV7-8; J gene: TRBJ2-1; clone size: -; CDR3 DNA: TGTGCCAGCAGCCCGCATCAGGGTGGGTTCAATGAGCAGTTCTTC; CDR3 protein: CASSPHQGGFNEQFF
D gene: TRBD1; V gene: TRBV6-1; J gene: TRBJ2-1; clone size: -; CDR3 DNA: TGTGCCAGCAGTGAAGGGACAGGGGGCTACAATGAGCAGTTCTTC; CDR3 protein: CASSEGTGGYNEQFF
D gene: -; V gene: TRBV7-8; J gene: TRBJ2-1; clone size: -; CDR3 DNA: TGTGCCAGCAGCCCTAGGGCCGAGACTTACTACAATGAGCAGTTCTTC; CDR3 protein: CASSPRAETYYNEQFF
D gene: TRBD1; V gene: TRBV7-9; J gene: TRBJ2-2; clone size: -; CDR3 DNA: TGTGCCAGCAGCTTAGGACAGGGTGTCACCGGGGAGCTGTTTTTT; CDR3 protein: CASSLGQGVTGELFF
D gene: -; V gene: TRBV5-5; J gene: TRBJ2-2; clone size: -; CDR3 DNA: TGTGCCAGCAGCTTAGCAGGGTTTAACACCGGGGAGCTGTTTTTT; CDR3 protein: CASSLAGFNTGELFF
D gene: -; V gene: TRBV30; J gene: TRBJ2-2; clone size: -; CDR3 DNA: TGTGCCTGGAGTTCGCAGAACACCGGGGAGCTGTTTTTT; CDR3 protein: CAWSSQNTGELFF
D gene: -; V gene: TRBV7-7; J gene: TRBJ2-2; clone size: few; CDR3 DNA: TGTGCTAGCAGCTCCGCGCTAGCCTCCGGGGAGCTGTTTTTT; CDR3 protein: CASSSALASGELFF
D gene: TRBD1; V gene: TRBV18; J gene: TRBJ1-1; clone size: -; CDR3 DNA: TGTGCCAGCTCAGATCGGGACAGGAACACTGAAGCTTTCTTT; CDR3 protein: CASSDRDRNTEAFF
D gene: -; V gene: TRBV5-4; J gene: TRBJ2-5; clone size: -; CDR3 DNA: TGTGCCAGCAGCTTCGGCCAAGAGACCCAGTACTTC; CDR3 protein: CASSFGQETQYF
D gene: TRBD2; V gene: TRBV5-1; J gene: TRBJ2-1; clone size: -; CDR3 DNA: TGCGCCAGCACCGAGCTAGCGGGTACCTACAATGAGCAGTTCTTC; CDR3 protein: CASTELAGTYNEQFF
D gene: -; V gene: TRBV6-5; J gene: TRBJ1-4; clone size: -; CDR3 DNA: TGTGCCACAGGACGTATTAATGAAAAACTGTTTTTT; CDR3 protein: CATGRINEKLFF
D gene: -; V gene: TRBV18; J gene: TRBJ2-7; clone size: once; CDR3 DNA: TGTGCCAGCTCACCAGTTCCCCGGGGCCTTACTACCTACGAGCAGTACTTC; CDR3 protein: CASSPVPRGLTTYEQYF
D gene: -; V gene: TRBV7-8; J gene: TRBJ2-1; clone size: few; CDR3 DNA: TGTGCCAGCAGCATGAGACTACTCACGAGCTCCTACAATGAGCAGTTCTTC; CDR3 protein: CASSMRLLTSSYNEQFF
D gene: -; V gene: TRBV7-2; J gene: TRBJ2-3; clone size: -; CDR3 DNA: TGTGCCAGCAGCTTAACGACAGTGAGCACAGATACGCAGTATTTT; CDR3 protein: CASSLTTVSTDTQYF
D gene: -; V gene: TRBV6-2/TRBV6-3; J gene: TRBJ2-7; clone size: once; CDR3 DNA: TGTGCCAGTAGTTACGTCTACTCCCTCGAGCAGTACTTC; CDR3 protein: CASSYVYSLEQYF
D gene: TRBD1; V gene: TRBV9; J gene: TRBJ1-2; clone size: -; CDR3 DNA: TGTGCCAGCAGCGGCGGGACAGGGATGGACTATGGCTACACCTTC; CDR3 protein: CASSGGTGMDYGYTF
D gene: TRBD2; V gene: TRBV3-1/TRBV3-2; J gene: TRBJ2-3; clone size: once; CDR3 DNA: TGTGCCAGCAGCCTGTCTAGCGGGGGGGGTTTGGCGCAGTATTTT; CDR3 protein: CASSLSSGGGLAQYF
D gene: -; V gene: TRBV18; J gene: TRBJ1-1; clone size: -; CDR3 DNA: TGTGCCAGCTCGGGGACCATCGAACCCCCTGAAGCTTTCTTT; CDR3 protein: CASSGTIEPPEAFF
D gene: TRBD1; V gene: TRBV11-3; J gene: TRBJ2-3; clone size: -; CDR3 DNA: TGTGCCAGCAGCTTAGAGGGACAGGTCACAGATACGCAGTATTTT; CDR3 protein: CASSLEGQVTDTQYF
D gene: -; V gene: TRBV21-1; J gene: TRBJ1-5; clone size: -; CDR3 DNA: TGTGCCAGCAGCACTCAAACCAATCCAGGGGAGGGCAATCAGCCCCAGCATTTT; CDR3 protein: CASSTQTNPGEGNQPQHF
D gene: -; V gene: TRBV7-5; J gene: TRBJ1-5; clone size: -; CDR3 DNA: TGTGCCAGAAGCTCGGACAGGGGAAAGGGCAATCAGCCCCAGCATTTT; CDR3 protein: CARSSDRGKGNQPQHF
D gene: -; V gene: TRBV5-6; J gene: TRBJ2-4; clone size: -; CDR3 DNA: TGTGCCAGCAGCTTGTCGGTGGAGGGGTGGGGAGCCAAAAACATTCAGTACTTC; CDR3 protein: CASSLSVEGWGAKNIQYF
D gene: TRBD2; V gene: TRBV7-2; J gene: TRBJ2-2; clone size: -; CDR3 DNA: TGTGCCAGCAACACCCAGTGGGGGGGCACCGGGGAGCTGTTTTTT; CDR3 protein: CASNTQWGGTGELFF
D gene: -; V gene: TRBV7-2; J gene: TRBJ1-3; clone size: -; CDR3 DNA: TGTGCCAGCAGCCCCCGCCGTGACTCTGGAAACACCATATATTTT; CDR3 protein: CASSPRRDSGNTIYF
D gene: TRBD2; V gene: TRBV19; J gene: TRBJ2-5; clone size: -; CDR3 DNA: TGTGCCAGTAGGAAGCGGGGGGGAGAGACCCAGTACTTC; CDR3 protein: CASRKRGGETQYF
D gene: TRBD2; V gene: TRBV4-2; J gene: TRBJ2-7; clone size: once; CDR3 DNA: TGTGCCAGCAGCCAAACTAGCGGGTACGAGCAGTACTTC; CDR3 protein: CASSQTSGYEQYF
D gene: -; V gene: TRBV5-1; J gene: TRBJ1-1; clone size: -; CDR3 DNA: TGCGCCAGCAGCTTGACACATGCGAACACTGAAGCTTTCTTT; CDR3 protein: CASSLTHANTEAFF
D gene: TRBD1; V gene: TRBV12-3/TRBV12-4; J gene: TRBJ1-1; clone size: -; CDR3 DNA: TGTGCCAGCAGTTTAGGAAGGGGGCTAGCTTTCTTT; CDR3 protein: CASSLGRGLAFF
D gene: TRBD1; V gene: TRBV5-6; J gene: TRBJ2-3; clone size: -; CDR3 DNA: TGTGCCAGCAGCTTGGGACAGGGGATGATCACAGGTACGCAGTATTTT; CDR3 protein: CASSLGQGMITGTQYF
D gene: TRBD2; V gene: TRBV7-3; J gene: TRBJ2-3; clone size: -; CDR3 DNA: TGTGCCAGCAGCTTGCTAGCGGGGATATCAGATACGCAGTATTTT; CDR3 protein: CASSLLAGISDTQYF
D gene: -; V gene: TRBV29-1; J gene: TRBJ2-2; clone size: once; CDR3 DNA: TGCAGCGTTGATTTCGCCGGGGAGCTGTTTTTT; CDR3 protein: CSVDFAGELFF
D gene: TRBD1; V gene: TRBV7-2; J gene: TRBJ2-7; clone size: few; CDR3 DNA: TGTGCCAGCAGCTTAGGGGCGACAGGGAGCCCCTACGAGCAGTACTTC; CDR3 protein: CASSLGATGSPYEQYF
D gene: TRBD2; V gene: TRBV5-6; J gene: TRBJ2-7; clone size: few; CDR3 DNA: TGTGCCAGCAGCTTCCAACTAGCGGGAGCGATCCACGAGCAGTACTTC; CDR3 protein: CASSFQLAGAIHEQYF
D gene: -; V gene: TRBV19; J gene: TRBJ2-3; clone size: -; CDR3 DNA: TGTGCCAGTAGTGGTGGCCGACAATTCACAGATACGCAGTATTTT; CDR3 protein: CASSGGRQFTDTQYF
D gene: TRBD1; V gene: TRBV5-8; J gene: TRBJ2-3; clone size: -; CDR3 DNA: TGTGCCAGCAGGAAGGGACAGGGGACAGGCACAGATACGCAGTATTTT; CDR3 protein: CASRKGQGTGTDTQYF
D gene: TRBD1; V gene: TRBV6-5; J gene: TRBJ1-6; clone size: -; CDR3 DNA: TGTGCCAGCAGTTACTACGGGACAGGGAATTCACCCCTCCACTTT; CDR3 protein: CASSYYGTGNSPLHF
D gene: -; V gene: TRBV28; J gene: TRBJ1-1; clone size: -; CDR3 DNA: TGTGCCAGCAGTTTGCACACGAACACTGAAGCTTTCTTT; CDR3 protein: CASSLHTNTEAFF
D gene: TRBD1; V gene: TRBV19; J gene: TRBJ1-5; clone size: -; CDR3 DNA: TGTGCCAGTAGTCGGACAGGGGCTGGCAATCAGCCCCAGCATTTT; CDR3 protein: CASSRTGAGNQPQHF